Listed below are T cell receptor beta chains from one sample, sequenced in a study of cytotoxic CD8 clonotypes in ibrutinib-treated CLL. The repertoire was sequenced with immunoSEQ multiplex PCR; TCRdb's copy has only in-frame clones and lacks some. The sample holds hundreds of thousands of clones, roughly 65% seen once. The sample consisted of PBMCs, taken after 12 months of ibrutinib treatment. These receptors all come from a human donor with chronic lymphocytic leukemia. Both conserved end residues are part of each CDR3. The D gene is left open where the match is weak. Rows give clone size only sometimes, using once, few, many, or a class for an expanded clone.

J gene	clone size	V gene	D gene	CDR3 protein	CDR3 DNA
TRBJ1-5	few	TRBV4-1	-	CASSQGQNQPQHF	TGCGCCAGCAGCCAAGGGCAAAATCAGCCCCAGCATTTT
TRBJ1-6	-	TRBV11-2	-	CASSLGSSSSYNSPLHF	TGTGCCAGCAGCTTGGGGTCTTCAAGCTCCTATAATTCACCCCTCCACTTT
TRBJ2-7	-	TRBV9	-	CASSARTTDYEQYF	TGTGCCAGCAGCGCCCGGACTACGGACTACGAGCAGTACTTC
TRBJ1-2	-	TRBV4-2	-	CASSQDGDLPNYGYTF	TGTGCCAGCAGCCAAGATGGGGACCTCCCTAACTATGGCTACACCTTC
TRBJ2-1	few	TRBV5-4	-	CASSLDRNWRQFF	TGTGCCAGCAGCCTCGACAGGAATTGGAGGCAGTTCTTC
TRBJ1-5	-	TRBV2	TRBD1	CASSEDRGPGPQHF	TGTGCCAGCAGTGAAGACAGGGGCCCGGGGCCCCAGCATTTT
TRBJ1-2	-	TRBV29-1	TRBD1	CSVEEQGQGGGYTF	TGCAGCGTTGAAGAGCAGGGACAGGGCGGCGGCTACACCTTC
TRBJ1-5	once	TRBV6-1	-	CASSEAFGGLAQHF	TGTGCCAGCAGTGAAGCGTTCGGGGGTCTGGCCCAGCATTTT
TRBJ2-7	-	TRBV9	-	CASSAGPSISYEQYF	TGTGCCAGCAGCGCGGGACCGTCCATCTCCTACGAGCAGTACTTC
TRBJ1-2	few	TRBV15	-	CATSATNYGYTF	TGTGCCACCAGCGCTACTAACTATGGCTACACCTTC
TRBJ2-4	-	TRBV6-1	-	CASSEFLGGGKNIQYF	TGTGCCAGCAGTGAATTCCTCGGAGGGGGGAAAAACATTCAGTACTTC
TRBJ1-5	few	TRBV19	TRBD1	CASSIVTGVSQPQHF	TGTGCCAGTAGTATCGTGACAGGGGTTAGCCAGCCCCAGCATTTT
TRBJ1-4	-	TRBV25-1	-	CARKEKLFF	TGTGCCAGGAAAGAAAAACTGTTTTTT
TRBJ1-2	-	TRBV7-6	-	CASSISRDGDYGYTF	TGTGCCAGCAGCATATCCCGGGACGGTGATTATGGCTACACCTTC
TRBJ1-1	few	TRBV11-2	-	CASRQSRAEAFF	TGTGCCAGCAGACAGAGCAGGGCGGAAGCTTTCTTT
TRBJ2-7	-	TRBV15	TRBD2	CATSRRRGRAYEQYF	TGTGCCACCAGCAGGCGTCGGGGGAGGGCCTACGAGCAGTACTTC
TRBJ2-5	few	TRBV5-1	-	CASSLSTPVTQYF	TGCGCCAGCAGCTTGAGCACGCCCGTGACCCAGTACTTC
TRBJ1-5	-	TRBV6-5	TRBD1	CASRRDRVGNQPQHF	TGTGCCAGCAGGAGGGACAGGGTTGGCAATCAGCCCCAGCATTTT
TRBJ1-3	many	TRBV7-8	-	CASSHDGTFSGNTIYF	TGTGCCAGCAGCCATGACGGCACCTTCTCTGGAAACACCATATATTTT
TRBJ2-3	-	TRBV18	TRBD2	CASSTGTSGGDTQYF	TGTGCCAGCTCAACAGGGACTAGCGGGGGTGATACGCAGTATTTT
TRBJ2-1	-	TRBV29-1	TRBD1	CSVFRDRAYNEQFF	TGCAGCGTCTTCCGGGACAGGGCCTACAATGAGCAGTTCTTC
TRBJ2-3	-	TRBV15	-	CATSRELAPDTQYF	TGTGCCACCAGCAGAGAACTGGCGCCAGATACGCAGTATTTT
TRBJ1-2	-	TRBV30	-	CACNYGTNYGYTF	TGTGCCTGCAACTACGGGACTAACTATGGCTACACCTTC
TRBJ1-6	many	TRBV30	TRBD1	CAWRKDREFYNSPLHF	TGTGCCTGGAGGAAGGACAGGGAGTTTTATAATTCACCCCTCCACTTT
TRBJ2-7	few	TRBV4-1	-	CASSQDQLYEQYF	TGCGCCAGCAGCCAAGATCAACTCTACGAGCAGTACTTC
TRBJ1-5	few	TRBV19	-	CASSISAGNNQPQHF	TGTGCCAGTAGTATCTCGGCAGGGAACAATCAGCCCCAGCATTTT
TRBJ2-3	-	TRBV4-3	TRBD2	CASSLTNAGGPDTQYF	TGCGCCAGCAGCCTTACCAATGCGGGAGGGCCGGATACGCAGTATTTT
TRBJ2-2	-	TRBV5-1	-	CASGRGTPNTGELFF	TGCGCCAGTGGGAGAGGGACACCGAACACCGGGGAGCTGTTTTTT
TRBJ1-1	-	TRBV21-1	-	CASSISDNSQITEAFF	TGTGCCAGCAGCATCTCGGACAACTCCCAGATCACTGAAGCTTTCTTT